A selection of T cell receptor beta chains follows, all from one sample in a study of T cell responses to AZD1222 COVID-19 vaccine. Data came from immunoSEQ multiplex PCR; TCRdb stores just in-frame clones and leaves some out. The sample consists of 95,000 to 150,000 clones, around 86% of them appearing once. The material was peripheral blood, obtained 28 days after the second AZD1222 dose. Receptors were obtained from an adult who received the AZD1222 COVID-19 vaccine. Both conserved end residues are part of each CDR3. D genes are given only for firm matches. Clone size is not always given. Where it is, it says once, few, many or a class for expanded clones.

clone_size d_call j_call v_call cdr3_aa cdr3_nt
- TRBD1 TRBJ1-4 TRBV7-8 CASSLGPGTGGGLFF TGTGCCAGCAGCTTAGGTCCCGGGACAGGGGGCGGACTGTTTTTT
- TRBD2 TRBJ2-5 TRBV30 CAWSTWTSGVEETQYF TGTGCCTGGAGTACCTGGACTAGCGGGGTTGAAGAGACCCAGTACTTC
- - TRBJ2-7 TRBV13 CASSLGFWDSQITYEQYF TGTGCCAGCAGCTTAGGGTTTTGGGACTCACAAATCACCTACGAGCAGTACTTC
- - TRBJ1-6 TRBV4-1 CASSQAGFYNSPLHF TGCGCCAGCAGCCAGGCAGGGTTCTATAATTCACCCCTCCACTTT
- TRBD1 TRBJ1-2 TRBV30 CAWSVLGQGYGYTF TGTGCCTGGAGTGTTTTAGGACAGGGGTATGGCTACACCTTC
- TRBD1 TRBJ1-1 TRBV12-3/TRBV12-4 CASSRDREAFF TGTGCCAGCAGTCGGGACAGAGAAGCTTTCTTT
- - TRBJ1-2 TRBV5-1 CASSLGRRYGYTF TGCGCCAGCAGCTTGGGACGCCGCTATGGCTACACCTTC
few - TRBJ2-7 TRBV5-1 CASSFGASYEQYF TGCGCCAGCAGCTTCGGGGCTTCCTACGAGCAGTACTTC
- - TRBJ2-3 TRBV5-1 CASGGLDNTDTQYF TGCGCCAGCGGAGGGCTAGACAACACAGATACGCAGTATTTT
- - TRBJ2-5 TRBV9 CASSVGSGETQYF TGTGCCAGCAGCGTAGGGTCGGGAGAGACCCAGTACTTC